These 17 T cell receptor beta chains share one sample of origin, sequenced in a study of T cell responses to AZD1222 COVID-19 vaccine. Profiled with immunoSEQ multiplex PCR; TCRdb holds only in-frame clones, not every one. The sample records approximately 88,000 clones, around 92% being singletons. Sequencing was performed on peripheral blood, taken on day 0 of AZD1222 vaccination. These receptors all stem from an adult in good health.

The chain combines TRBV4-1 with TRBJ1-2; maybe TRBD1 (5 bases). The V gene's germline CDR1 is MGHRA and CDR2 YSYEKL. The CDR3 is 13 residues long. Trimming cost V 1 base and J 8 bases, with 11 bases left between them. The DNA for the CDR3 is TGCGCCAGCAGCCAAGCCAGGGCTGGAGGCTACACCTTC. This gives the protein CASSQARAGGYTF.

This clone was recorded once. The chain joins TRBV7-3 to TRBJ2-1, with D perhaps TRBD2 (7 bases). Trimming took 4 bases from V and 8 from J, leaving 18 bases between them. CDR3 size: 15 residues. Germline CDR1 SGHTA, CDR2 FQGTGA. CDR3 in DNA: TGTGCCAGCAGCTCGCTGACTGACGGGGGGCATGAGCAGTTCTTC. Translated, it gives CASSSLTDGGHEQFF.

This rearrangement joins TRBV28 to TRBJ1-5, with TRBD1 as a possible D gene (5 bases). The V gene's germline CDR1 is MDHEN and CDR2 SYDVKM. Trimming shortened V by 0 bases and J by 7 bases, and 16 bases separated the two germline ends. CDR3 length equals 16 residues. CDR3 loop: CASSLWGLQVGQPQHF. The CDR3 DNA reads TGTGCCAGCAGTTTATGGGGGCTACAGGTCGGACAGCCCCAGCATTTT.

This chain connects TRBV5-6 to TRBJ1-1, with D unresolved. V lost 1 base and J 6 bases, leaving 10 bases between the germline ends. This CDR3 comprises 13 residues. The V gene's germline CDR1 is SGHDT and CDR2 YYEEEE. The CDR3 is CASSLSQRPEAFF. The CDR3 DNA reads as TGTGCCAGCAGCTTGTCGCAGCGACCTGAAGCTTTCTTT. The variable domain in full, with the rest retrieved from reference TRBV5-6 and TRBJ1-1, is DAGVTQSPTHLIKTRGQQVTLRCSPKSGHDTVSWYQQALGQGPQFIFQYYEEEERQRGNFPDRFSGHQFPNYSSELNVNALLLGDSALYLCASSLSQRPEAFFGQGTRLTVV.

V is TRBV6-4 and J is TRBJ1-5; TRBD1 matches at 8 bases. The CDR3 sequence is 18 residues long. Germline V CDR1 and CDR2: MRHNA, SNTAGT. Germline trimming cut 8 bases from V and 4 bases from J; bases unmatched to any gene: 19. CDR3 coding DNA: TGTGCCAGCCCTGAAGCCATTTACAGGGGGGGTAATAATCAGCCCCAGCATTTT. The encoded protein is CASPEAIYRGGNNQPQHF.

This clone was recorded once. V and J are TRBV3-1 (or the pseudogene TRBV3-2) and TRBJ1-1, with D unclear. The germline V and J ends were trimmed by 0 bases and 12 bases, with 17 bases remaining between them. This CDR3 contains 14 residues. CDR1 LGHDT and CDR2 YNNKEL come from the germline V gene (reference sequence). The CDR3 coding sequence is TGTGCCAGCAGCCAAGATCGGGCAGGTCGAAGGTCTTTCTTT. This translates into CASSQDRAGRRSFF.

The chain joins TRBV7-2 to TRBJ1-5; no firm D call. CDR1 and CDR2 from the germline V gene are SGHTA and FQGNSA. The CDR3 runs to 15 residues. V lost 5 bases and J lost 0, with 11 bases in between. CDR3 DNA: TGTGCCAGCAGCCCTCGACGGAGTAGCAATCAGCCCCAGCATTTT. Its translation: CASSPRRSSNQPQHF.

The V call is TRBV29-1, the J call TRBJ2-7, with D unresolved. Germline V gene sequence: CDR1 SQVTM, CDR2 ANQGSEA. V lost 0 bases, J lost 0 bases, and 9 bases lay in between. The CDR3 has 14 residues. This chain's CDR3 is CSVEDQAGSYEQYF. DNA of the CDR3: TGCAGCGTTGAAGATCAGGCAGGCTCCTACGAGCAGTACTTC.

The chain has TRBV30 and TRBJ2-1; 7 positions match TRBD2. Germline V gene lookup returns CDR1 GTSNPN and CDR2 SVGIG (reference sequence). V trimming: 4 bases; J trimming: 7 bases; junction bases outside the gene matches: 4. The length of the CDR3 is 12 residues. The CDR3 nucleotides are TGTGCCTGGACCGTACTAGCGAATGAGCAGTTCTTC. It codes for CAWTVLANEQFF.

The chain recombines TRBV5-1 with TRBJ1-1; D is possibly TRBD1 (6 bases). V lost 4 bases, J lost 0 bases, and 10 bases lay in between. The germline V gene encodes CDR1 SGHRS and CDR2 YFSETQ. This CDR3 comprises 14 residues. The CDR3 coding sequence is TGCGCCAGCAGCACGGGACAATTGAACACTGAAGCTTTCTTT. It translates to CASSTGQLNTEAFF.

The chain uses TRBV3-1 (or the pseudogene TRBV3-2) and TRBJ1-6; the D gene is possibly TRBD1 (5 bases). The CDR3 runs to 12 residues. The V gene lost 3 bases and the J gene lost 15 bases, with 12 bases spanning the gap. The germline CDR1 and CDR2 sequences are LGHDT and YNNKEL (reference sequence). The CDR3, as DNA: TGTGCCAGCAGCCAGCCCGGGGCGTACCTCCACTTT. Protein: CASSQPGAYLHF.

This chain joins TRBV19 and TRBJ2-2; D may be TRBD2 (6 bases). CDR1 is LNHDA and CDR2 is SQIVND in the germline V gene (reference sequence). The CDR3 is 15 amino acids. CDR3 nucleotide sequence: TGTGTCACCAACCCCCTGGCAGGGAGGACCGGGGAGCTGTTTTTT. This encodes CVTNPLAGRTGELFF.

This chain joins TRBV19 and TRBJ1-5; a possible D gene is TRBD1 (5 bases). V lost 3 bases to trimming and J lost 6 bases, with 9 bases between them. CDR3 length equals 13 residues. Looked up from germline, CDR1 is LNHDA and CDR2 is SQIVND (reference sequence). CDR3 amino acids: CASSIGGSQPQHF. CDR3 nucleotides: TGTGCCAGTAGTATCGGGGGGAGTCAGCCCCAGCATTTT.

This chain uses TRBV18 with TRBJ2-1, with TRBD2 identical over 8 bases. The CDR3 spans 15 residues. J lost 1 base, V lost 6 bases, and 5 bases had no gene match. Germline V gene data show CDR1 as KGHSH and CDR2 as LQKENI. This CDR3 reads CASSQIAGSYNEQFF. In DNA form, the CDR3 reads TGTGCCAGCTCCCAAATAGCGGGATCCTACAATGAGCAGTTCTTC.

The V call is TRBV28, the J call TRBJ1-2; possibly TRBD1 for D (5 bases). Trimming left V 4 bases short and J 0 bases short, with 12 bases between. The germline CDR1 and CDR2 sequences are MDHEN and SYDVKM. The CDR3 sequence is 15 residues long. The CDR3 loop reads CASSYSGTANYGYTF. DNA for the CDR3: TGTGCCAGCAGTTATTCCGGGACTGCTAACTATGGCTACACCTTC.

The V and J genes are TRBV3-1 (or the pseudogene TRBV3-2) and TRBJ1-5, with a possible D match to TRBD1 (5 bases). V lost 3 bases to trimming and J lost 6 bases, with 12 bases between them. CDR3 length: 14 residues. Germline CDR1 LGHDT, CDR2 YNNKEL (reference sequence). The CDR3 DNA follows: TGTGCCAGCAGCCAGATGGGGGAGGCTCAGCCCCAGCATTTT. This gives the protein CASSQMGEAQPQHF.

V usage is TRBV10-1 and J usage is TRBJ2-7; the D is unclear. The CDR3 has 13 residues. Germline values: CDR1 WNHNN, CDR2 SYGVQD (reference sequence). V was pared by 3 bases and J by 6 bases, with 12 bases between. The CDR3 nucleotides read TGCGCCAGCAGTGACCCTGGCTTACTCGAGCAGTACTTC. It encodes CASSDPGLLEQYF.